Presented here are 22 T cell receptor beta chains from one specimen sequenced in a study of blood T cell repertoires in COVID-19. This table comes from immunoSEQ multiplex PCR, and its TCRdb copy is limited to in-frame clones, with some not included. Of around 69,000 clones in the sample, about 86% were seen once. Sequencing used peripheral blood. The receptors were sampled from a man over 45 with active COVID-19.

This chain joins TRBV9 and TRBJ2-2; the match to TRBD2 covers 7 bases. With 1 base clipped from V and 4 bases from J, the junction kept 4 bases outside the gene matches. Germline V gene data show CDR1 as SGDLS and CDR2 as YYNGEE. The CDR3 is 15 amino acids. CDR3 region: CASSVSGGSTGELFF. Written as DNA, the CDR3 is TGTGCCAGCAGCGTATCCGGGGGGAGCACCGGGGAGCTGTTTTTT.

The chain links TRBV7-2 to TRBJ2-1; 8 bases align to TRBD2. Per the germline V gene, CDR1 is SGHTA and CDR2 is FQGNSA. This CDR3 contains 16 residues. Trimming at V came to 5 bases and at J to 7 bases, leaving 13 bases not matched to a gene. CDR3: CASSTGFIGGGNEQFF. CDR3 nucleotides: TGTGCCAGCAGCACAGGATTCATCGGGGGGGGAAATGAGCAGTTCTTC.

The chain couples TRBV29-1 to TRBJ2-7; 8 bases map to TRBD1. CDR3 size: 13 residues. Germline V CDR1 and CDR2: SQVTM, ANQGSEA. V lost 5 bases, J lost 7 bases, and 10 bases stayed unmatched. The CDR3 DNA is TGCAGCGTTAACAGAGACAGGGGTGGAGAGCAGTACTTC. This translates into CSVNRDRGGEQYF.

This chain links TRBV7-9 with TRBJ2-7; perhaps TRBD2 as D (5 bases). V was trimmed by 5 bases and J by 2 bases, leaving 13 bases between them. Germline assignment: CDR1 SEHNR and CDR2 FQNEAQ (reference sequence). This CDR3 comprises 14 residues. The CDR3 DNA reads as TGTGCCAGCAGCCCGAAGACGGGAACCTACGAGCAGTACTTC. Its translation is CASSPKTGTYEQYF.

CDR3 bases: TGTGCCATCAGTGAGGCGCGGGATAGGGTCGAGCAGTACGTC. Residues: CAISEARDRVEQYV. The chain combines TRBV10-3 with TRBJ2-7, with a possible D match to TRBD2 (6 bases). Trimming took off 2 bases at V and 6 bases at J, with 14 bases between the two ends. Germline-derived CDR1 and CDR2 are ENHRY and SYGVKD. This CDR3 has 14 residues.

Comment on this clone: The same CDR3 also results from other DNA sequences found in this sample. The rearrangement links TRBV3-1 (or the pseudogene TRBV3-2) to TRBJ1-1, with D perhaps TRBD1 (5 bases). CDR3 length equals 14 residues. Germline loops: CDR1 LGHDT, CDR2 YNNKEL (reference sequence). V lost 3 bases and J lost 1, with 9 bases in between. The CDR3 region is CASSQEGRNTEAFF. The CDR3 DNA follows: TGTGCCAGCAGCCAGGAGGGACGGAACACTGAAGCTTTCTTT.

The CDR3 loop reads CASSSGLPGGETQYF. For the CDR3, the DNA is TGTGCCAGCAGCTCCGGTTTGCCTGGGGGGGAGACCCAGTACTTC. The J gene is TRBJ2-5, the V gene TRBV5-4; TRBD2 is a possible D gene (6 bases). The CDR3 extends over 15 amino acids. The V end was cut by 3 bases, the J end by 5 bases, with 17 bases between. Germline V CDR1 and CDR2: SGHNT, YYREEE (reference sequence).

The genes are TRBV10-3 and TRBJ1-1, with D possibly matching TRBD1 (6 bases). The CDR3 extends over 12 amino acids. CDR1 and CDR2 from the germline V gene are ENHRY and SYGVKD. V was pared by 6 bases and J by 4 bases, with 9 bases between. The CDR3 sequence is CAISRDTTEAFF. The CDR3 DNA sequence: TGTGCCATCAGCCGGGACACCACTGAAGCTTTCTTT.

As regards this clone: Germline and junction disagree at one end, which may indicate a read error. This chain links TRBV11-2 with TRBJ2-1; tentatively, D is TRBD2 (6 bases). Germline V gives CDR1 SGHAT, CDR2 FQNNGV. This CDR3 region has 15 residues. The CDR3 spells CASNLLGSSYNEQFF. CDR3 coding DNA: TGTGCCAGCAACTTACTCGGGAGCTCCTACAATGAGCAGTTCTTC.

The rearrangement links TRBV3-1 (or the pseudogene TRBV3-2) to TRBJ1-1; D not resolved. This CDR3 has 11 amino acids. Between the trimmed V and J ends, which lost 3 bases and 5 bases, there was a span of 4 bases. Per germline, CDR1 LGHDT and CDR2 YNNKEL (reference sequence). The CDR3 nucleotides read TGTGCCAGCAGCCAGCGGACTGAAGCTTTCTTT. Translated: CASSQRTEAFF.

The rearrangement links TRBV10-3 to TRBJ2-7; 7 nucleotides match TRBD1. This CDR3 has 14 residues. J lost 2 bases, V lost 6 bases, and 7 bases had no gene match. The germline CDR1 and CDR2 sequences are ENHRY and SYGVKD. CDR3 in amino acids: CAISPGTETYEQYF. As DNA, the CDR3 is TGTGCCATCAGCCCCGGGACAGAAACCTACGAGCAGTACTTC.

The genes are TRBV27 and TRBJ1-1, with D unclear. Trimming left V 2 bases short and J 3 bases short, with 16 bases between. Germline V gives CDR1 MNHEY, CDR2 SMNVEV (reference sequence). The CDR3 is 16 amino acids. Here the CDR3 DNA reads TGTGCCAGCAGTTTAAGTTCGCGCGAGTATCACACTGAAGCTTTCTTT. This sequence encodes CASSLSSREYHTEAFF.

This rearrangement joins TRBV7-2 to TRBJ1-5; D gene ambiguous. V lost 1 base and J 9 bases, leaving 13 bases between the germline ends. Germline CDR1 is SGHTA and CDR2 is FQGNSA. The CDR3 is 14 residues long. CDR3 loop: CASSLVALGRPQHF. CDR3 sequence (DNA): TGTGCCAGCAGCTTAGTTGCTCTAGGTAGGCCCCAGCATTTT.

Only one count was recorded for this clone. The chain is built from TRBV7-2 and TRBJ1-4, with unresolved D. Germline-derived CDR1 and CDR2 are SGHTA and FQGNSA. This CDR3 contains 13 residues. V was cut by 5 bases and J by 2 bases, with 6 bases left in between. CDR3 coding DNA: TGTGCCAGCAGCCCGTTGACTAATGAAAAACTGTTTTTT. Residues: CASSPLTNEKLFF.

The chain couples TRBV5-1 to TRBJ1-1; 7 bases align to TRBD1. V was clipped by 4 bases and J by 1 base; unmatched bases: 4. Germline CDR1 is SGHRS and CDR2 is YFSETQ. The CDR3 extends over 14 amino acids. The CDR3 is CASSVQGQNTEAFF. CDR3 nucleotide sequence: TGCGCCAGCAGCGTACAGGGGCAGAACACTGAAGCTTTCTTT.

This rearrangement joins TRBV7-8 to TRBJ2-1; TRBD1 matches at 7 bases. V lost 5 bases, J lost 8 bases, and 3 bases stayed unmatched. Germline V gene sequence: CDR1 SGHVS, CDR2 FQNEAQ. CDR3 length: 12 amino acids. The CDR3, as DNA: TGTGCCAGCAGCAGCGACAGGGATGAGCAGTTCTTC. Translating gives CASSSDRDEQFF. Combining the CDR3 with reference TRBV7-8 and TRBJ2-1 gives the whole variable domain GAGVSQSPRYKVAKRGQDVALRCDPISGHVSLFWYQQALGQGPEFLTYFQNEAQLDKSGLPSDRFFAERPEGSVSTLKIQRTQQEDSAVYLCASSSDRDEQFFGPGTRLTVL.

V usage is TRBV6-2 or TRBV6-3 and J usage is TRBJ1-2; 9 positions match TRBD1. Looked up from germline, CDR1 is MNHEY and CDR2 is SVGEGT. The CDR3 loop spans 15 amino acids. The trim removed 5 bases at V and 6 bases at J, leaving 10 bases unmatched. CDR3 sequence reads: CASSPYQGQGDGYTF. Written as DNA, the CDR3 is TGTGCCAGCAGTCCATATCAGGGACAGGGAGATGGCTACACCTTC.

The chain links TRBV6-1 to TRBJ1-2, with 8 bases fitting TRBD1. CDR1 and CDR2 from the germline V gene are MNHNS and SASEGT. The V segment lost 2 bases and the J segment 5 bases; nucleotides outside the gene matches: 10. CDR3 length: 16 amino acids. The CDR3 DNA follows: TGTGCCAGCAGTGAAAGGGCAGGGGGCGAAGGGTATGGCTACACCTTC. Its translation: CASSERAGGEGYGYTF.

This chain uses TRBV5-6 with TRBJ2-2; D perhaps matches TRBD1 (6 bases). This CDR3 contains 14 residues. V gave up 2 bases and J gave up 4 bases, with 9 bases separating them. Germline V gives CDR1 SGHDT, CDR2 YYEEEE. The CDR3 bases are TGTGCCAGCAGCTTCAGGGGCTCCACCGGGGAGCTGTTTTTT. This gives the protein CASSFRGSTGELFF.

The chain employs TRBV27 and TRBJ2-3, with TRBD2 identical over 10 bases. Germline CDR1 is MNHEY and CDR2 is SMNVEV (reference sequence). The CDR3 sequence is 16 residues long. The ends lost 6 bases at V and 4 bases at J; junction bases unmatched: 10. The CDR3 nucleotides read TGTGCCAGCAGCCCCACCCTAGCGGGAGCCCCAGATACGCAGTATTTT. Translation: CASSPTLAGAPDTQYF.

The rearrangement joins TRBV10-3 to TRBJ2-2, with a possible D match to TRBD1 (5 bases). Germline CDR1 reads ENHRY; CDR2 reads SYGVKD. V lost 0 bases and J lost 1, with 9 bases in between. The CDR3 loop spans 16 amino acids. CDR3 nucleotides: TGTGCCATCAGTGAGTCGAGGCAGGGGAACACCGGGGAGCTGTTTTTT. Its translation is CAISESRQGNTGELFF.

This clone was counted between two and nine times. V is TRBV12-5 and J is TRBJ1-3, with D possibly being TRBD1 (6 bases). V lost 4 bases and J 2 bases, leaving 9 bases between the germline ends. The CDR3 extends over 14 amino acids. CDR1 LGHNT and CDR2 FRNRAP come from the germline V gene. CDR3 sequence reads: CASGSTGTGNTIYF. CDR3 sequence (DNA): TGTGCTAGTGGTTCGACAGGTACTGGAAACACCATATATTTT. Based on the CDR3 plus reference TRBV12-5 and TRBJ1-3, the full variable domain is DARVTQTPRHKVTEMGQEVTMRCQPILGHNTVFWYRQTMMQGLELLAYFRNRAPLDDSGMPKDRFSAEMPDATLATLKIQPSEPRDSAVYFCASGSTGTGNTIYFGEGSWLTVV.